Listed below are T cell receptor beta chains from one sample, sequenced in a study of T-cell memory formation after mild COVID-19. TCRdb re-called the 5' RACE reads through MiXCR, storing one row per CDR3 protein. The sample has hundreds of thousands of distinct CDR3 sequences; approximately 18% are singletons. Sequenced sample: PBMCs or a T cell subset sorted from them (not recorded which). All receptors come from an adult woman who had mild COVID-19 (a few samples of this study predate the infection). Cell type and time point are not known. The CDR3 runs from the conserved cysteine through the conserved F or W. A D gene is named only where the DNA matches it firmly. Clone sizes are given selectively: once, few, many, or a class where the clone is expanded.

d_gene: NA
abundance: NA
v_gene: TRBV12-3/TRBV12-4
j_gene: TRBJ2-7
CDR3nt: TGTGCCAGCAGTTTGGTTACAGGGTACGAGCAGTACTTC
CDR3aa: CASSLVTGYEQYF

d_gene: NA
abundance: NA
v_gene: TRBV5-1
j_gene: TRBJ1-2
CDR3nt: TGCGCCAGCAGCCTCAGGGGCGTAGAAGGCTACACCTTC
CDR3aa: CASSLRGVEGYTF

d_gene: NA
abundance: few
v_gene: TRBV12-3/TRBV12-4
j_gene: TRBJ1-2
CDR3nt: TGTGCCAGCAGTGTAGGGCTGGGGTATGGCTACACCTTC
CDR3aa: CASSVGLGYGYTF

d_gene: TRBD2
abundance: NA
v_gene: TRBV13
j_gene: TRBJ2-1
CDR3nt: TGTGCCAGCAGCAAGACTAGCGGGAGGGTAAGGGAGCAGTTCTTC
CDR3aa: CASSKTSGRVREQFF

d_gene: TRBD2
abundance: few
v_gene: TRBV27
j_gene: TRBJ2-5
CDR3nt: TGTGCCAGCGCTTCGGGAGGGACGCAAGAGACCCAGTACTTC
CDR3aa: CASASGGTQETQYF

d_gene: NA
abundance: once
v_gene: TRBV20-1
j_gene: TRBJ1-5
CDR3nt: TGCAGTGCTACGACAGGCCACAATCAGCCCCAGCATTTT
CDR3aa: CSATTGHNQPQHF

d_gene: TRBD1
abundance: NA
v_gene: TRBV11-3
j_gene: TRBJ2-7
CDR3nt: TGTGCCAGCAGCTTATACAGGGGAGCTGGATACGAGCAGTACTTC
CDR3aa: CASSLYRGAGYEQYF

d_gene: NA
abundance: NA
v_gene: TRBV7-9
j_gene: TRBJ1-4
CDR3nt: TGTGCCAGCAGCCAAGGAGGGGAAGGAAGGGAAAAACTGTTTTTT
CDR3aa: CASSQGGEGREKLFF

d_gene: TRBD2
abundance: many
v_gene: TRBV12-3/TRBV12-4
j_gene: TRBJ2-7
CDR3nt: TGTGCCAGCAGTTTAGGGGTACTAGCGGGGGGGCCGAGCTACGAGCAGTACTTC
CDR3aa: CASSLGVLAGGPSYEQYF

d_gene: NA
abundance: NA
v_gene: TRBV15
j_gene: TRBJ1-1
CDR3nt: TGTGCCACCAGCACCAAGAGACGGGACCTGAACACTGAAGCTTTCTTT
CDR3aa: CATSTKRRDLNTEAFF

d_gene: NA
abundance: few
v_gene: TRBV5-6
j_gene: TRBJ2-1
CDR3nt: TGTGCCAGCAGCTTGGAACGGAACAATGAGCAGTTCTTC
CDR3aa: CASSLERNNEQFF